The T cell receptor (beta chain) under discussion was sequenced for a study of shared clonotypes between healthy human individuals. Regarding this clone: At the DNA level, this CDR3 is encoded by other sequences in the same sample as well.

Generated by immunoSEQ multiplex PCR, the TCRdb table keeps only in-frame clones and is missing some. The table lists some 2.1 million clones, 85% to 95% of them singletons. Trimming shortened V by 4 bases and J by 0 bases, and 13 bases separated the two germline ends. The CDR3 has 14 residues. The germline gives CDR1 SQVTM, CDR2 ANQGSEA. The investigators split CD4+ cells into a CD45RA+ naive subset and a CD45RA-negative memory subset. This TCR was recovered from a man aged 18 to 30 in good health. Sequenced sample: naive CD4+ T cells sorted from blood. Documented subset: CD45RA+ positively selected. The rearrangement links TRBV29-1 to TRBJ2-7, with D possibly TRBD1 on 5 matching bases. The CDR3 coding sequence is TGCAGCGTTGCACACAGGTTGAGCTCCTACGAGCAGTACTTC. Residues: CSVAHRLSSYEQYF.